Below are 11 T cell receptor beta chains sequenced from a single sample in a study of T cell responses to AZD1222 COVID-19 vaccine. The protocol was immunoSEQ multiplex PCR, while the TCRdb copy is restricted to in-frame clones and leaves out a portion. Of approximately 110,000 clones in the sample, approximately 90% were seen once. The input for sequencing was peripheral blood, taken on day 0 of AZD1222 vaccination. Receptors were obtained from an adult in good health.

The V and J genes are TRBV5-4 and TRBJ2-2, with 9 bases matching TRBD2. Trimming cost V 5 bases and J 4 bases; bases outside gene matches: 6. This CDR3 is 15 amino acids long. Germline V gives CDR1 SGHNT, CDR2 YYREEE (reference sequence). The CDR3 reads CASSPAGGPTGELFF. The DNA for the CDR3 is TGTGCCAGCAGTCCCGCGGGGGGGCCCACCGGGGAGCTGTTTTTT.

The gene calls are TRBV24-1 and TRBJ1-5, with D hard to call. Trimming removed 4 bases at V and 4 bases at J, with 10 bases between. The CDR3 extends over 14 amino acids. In germline, CDR1 is KGHDR, CDR2 SFDVKD. The CDR3 DNA reads TGTGCCACCAGTGAGCCGGGCCAAAATCAGCCCCAGCATTTT. This gives the protein CATSEPGQNQPQHF.

The rearrangement uses TRBV6-5 and TRBJ2-7; 7 bases align to TRBD1. V lost 6 bases to trimming and J lost 5 bases; unmatched junction nucleotides: 10. The length of the CDR3 is 14 residues. Germline-derived CDR1 and CDR2 are MNHEY and SVGAGI. Here the CDR3 DNA reads TGTGCCAGCAGGCCCCCAGGACAGGTTCACGAGCAGTACTTC. It yields the protein CASRPPGQVHEQYF.

The chain employs TRBV28 and TRBJ2-7; 7 bases agree with TRBD1. The CDR3 length is 14 residues. CDR1 MDHEN and CDR2 SYDVKM come from the germline V gene. V shed 1 base, J shed 3 bases, and the junction held 3 bases outside the gene matches. The CDR3 sequence: CASSLSGQNYEQYF. Written as DNA, the CDR3 is TGTGCCAGCAGTTTATCGGGACAGAACTACGAGCAGTACTTC.

The gene calls are TRBV7-2 and TRBJ2-1, with D possibly being TRBD1 or TRBD2 (5 bases each). The CDR3 sequence is 13 residues long. Looked up from germline, CDR1 is SGHTA and CDR2 is FQGNSA. Trimming cost V 4 bases and J 8 bases, with 12 bases left between them. The CDR3 here is CASSYTLGDEQFF. CDR3 coding DNA: TGTGCCAGCAGCTATACTCTGGGGGATGAGCAGTTCTTC.

This chain joins TRBV19 and TRBJ1-4, with a weak D call TRBD1 (5 bases). V was cut by 5 bases and J by 2 bases, with 15 bases left in between. In germline, CDR1 is LNHDA, CDR2 SQIVND (reference sequence). This CDR3 is built from 16 residues. In nucleotides, the CDR3 is TGTGCCAGTAGTCCTCGCCGCGGGACGACTAATGAAAAACTGTTTTTT. It yields the protein CASSPRRGTTNEKLFF.

Details on this clone: Other DNA sequences from this sample encode an identical CDR3 as well. The CDR3 protein is CASSSPGLAGEQYF. Here the CDR3 DNA reads TGTGCCAGCAGTTCCCCGGGACTAGCGGGGGAGCAGTACTTC. The gene calls are TRBV28 and TRBJ2-7; 13 bases agree with TRBD2. The ends lost 4 bases at V and 7 bases at J; junction bases unmatched: 4. From germline, CDR1 is MDHEN and CDR2 SYDVKM. The CDR3 is made up of 14 amino acids.

The chain employs TRBV3-1 (or the pseudogene TRBV3-2) and TRBJ2-3, with D tentatively TRBD1 (5 bases). The CDR3 loop spans 15 amino acids. V lost 3 bases to trimming and J lost 1 base, with 11 bases between them. Germline V CDR1 and CDR2: LGHDT, YNNKEL (reference sequence). For the CDR3, the DNA is TGTGCCAGCAGCCAGCCGCAGGGCCGCACAGATACGCAGTATTTT. Protein product: CASSQPQGRTDTQYF.

The CDR3 loop is CASNHRGGEQYF. The CDR3 bases are TGTGCCAGCAACCATCGGGGAGGCGAGCAGTACTTC. The J gene is TRBJ2-7, the V gene TRBV28, with D perhaps matching TRBD2 (6 bases). The CDR3 consists of 12 residues. V lost 7 bases and J 6 bases, leaving 13 bases between the germline ends. The germline gives CDR1 MDHEN, CDR2 SYDVKM.

Concerning this clone: The sample carries other DNA sequences with the same CDR3. The rearrangement uses TRBV6-5 and TRBJ2-2; tentative D call: TRBD2 (5 bases). Trimming shortened V by 6 bases and J by 5 bases, and 7 bases separated the two germline ends. Germline V CDR1 and CDR2: MNHEY, SVGAGI. The CDR3 has 12 amino acids. In DNA, the CDR3 is TGTGCCAGCAGCCGAGGGACCGGGGAGCTGTTTTTT. Protein sequence: CASSRGTGELFF.

This chain uses TRBV11-2 with TRBJ2-5; 12 bases are a match to TRBD2. J lost 5 bases, V lost 5 bases, and 12 bases had no gene match. This CDR3 spans 17 amino acids. Germline V gives CDR1 SGHAT, CDR2 FQNNGV. The CDR3 loop is CASSAGTSGSPGETQYF. In DNA, the CDR3 is TGTGCCAGCAGCGCCGGGACTAGCGGGTCCCCCGGGGAGACCCAGTACTTC.